This T cell receptor beta chain originates from a study of blood T cell repertoires in COVID-19. In the study overall: Sources were T cells, B-cell-depleted T cells, or PBMCs; the material itself was cDNA or gDNA.

Participants, about 18 to 90 years old, spanned under 25 US areas. Clinical history reported by participants formed the basis on which cohorts were assigned. Either two negative PCRs, clearance, or symptom resolution qualified Cohort 3 donors as recovered. The CDR3 is 14 residues long. Germline V gene sequence: CDR1 SGHNT, CDR2 YYREEE (reference sequence). Deletions cut 0 bases from V and 2 bases from J, with 6 bases between. The data were produced by immunoSEQ multiplex PCR, yet TCRdb's version contains in-frame clones alone and is incomplete. The data hold hundreds of thousands of clones, with roughly 85% observed a single time. This clone was counted once.

This rearrangement joins TRBV5-4 to TRBJ1-3; D gene ambiguous. This receptor was taken from a woman in her forties or fifties who had recovered from COVID-19. The sample comprised PBMCs or T cells enriched from blood (not recorded which). CDR3 residues: CASSLAVTGNTIYF. The DNA of the CDR3 is TGTGCCAGCAGCTTGGCAGTGACTGGAAACACCATATATTTT.